The rows below give T cell receptor beta chains drawn from one sample of a study of spatial heterogeneity in lung cancer. TCRdb re-derived calls from the 5' RACE reads in MiXCR, one entry per CDR3 protein. The table records roughly 70,000 distinct CDR3 sequences, roughly 9% of them present only once. The starting material was PBMCs, obtained at follow-up. These receptors originate from a female donor with early-stage non-small cell lung cancer. The CDR3 runs from the conserved cysteine through the conserved F or W. The order of the fields is CDR3 DNA, CDR3 protein, CDR3 length, V gene, D gene, clone size, J gene. D genes are given only for firm matches. Where a row states a size, it is once, few, many or the class of an expanded clone; other rows omit it.

TGTGCCAGCACCCCCTGGATCGGGGCCAACGTCCTGACTTTC,CASTPWIGANVLTF,14,TRBV6-5,NA,few,TRBJ2-6
TGTGCCAGCCTCGTAAGGGAAAATCAGCCCCAGCATTTT,CASLVRENQPQHF,13,TRBV6-5,NA,NA,TRBJ1-5
TGTGCCAGCAGTCCCAAGACGACAGGCCACACTGAAGCTTTCTTT,CASSPKTTGHTEAFF,15,TRBV28,NA,many,TRBJ1-1
TGCGCCAGCAGCCCACGTAGCGGGCCCTACGAGCAGTACTTC,CASSPRSGPYEQYF,14,TRBV5-1,TRBD2,many,TRBJ2-7
TGTGCCAGCAGCTTAGATAGTCTCCACAATGAGCAGTTCTTC,CASSLDSLHNEQFF,14,TRBV7-9,NA,many,TRBJ2-1
TGTGCCAGCAGCTTATTCCCAGGGGAATCGAGCACTGAAGCTTTCTTT,CASSLFPGESSTEAFF,16,TRBV7-3,NA,many,TRBJ1-1
TGCGCCAGCAGCTCCCACAATGAGCAGTTCTTC,CASSSHNEQFF,11,TRBV5-1,NA,NA,TRBJ2-1
TGTGCCAGCAGCGGGACTAGCGGGAGTAGTGAGCAGTTCTTC,CASSGTSGSSEQFF,14,TRBV4-2,TRBD2,many,TRBJ2-1
TGTGCCATCGTCGGACAGCTATCCTACGAGCAGTACTTC,CAIVGQLSYEQYF,13,TRBV2,NA,NA,TRBJ2-7
TGTGCCACCGGAAGGGGGACTAGCGGCACCGGGGAGCTGTTTTTT,CATGRGTSGTGELFF,15,TRBV2,TRBD2,few,TRBJ2-2
TGTGCCAGCAGCGTACTCCCCGGCGGTTCGGAGACCCAGTACTTC,CASSVLPGGSETQYF,15,TRBV9,NA,many,TRBJ2-5
TGCGCCAGCAAGAACCCGGGGGACTCCCCCTACAATGAGCAGTTCTTC,CASKNPGDSPYNEQFF,16,TRBV5-1,NA,few,TRBJ2-1
TGCAGTGGGGCTGCTAGCTCCTACGAGCAGTACTTC,CSGAASSYEQYF,12,TRBV20-1,NA,many,TRBJ2-7
TGTGCCAGCGGGGCAGGGTACTCTGGAAACACCATATATTTT,CASGAGYSGNTIYF,14,TRBV27,NA,few,TRBJ1-3
TGTGCCAGCAGCTTACCGGGACAGGTATCCTACGAGCAGTACTTC,CASSLPGQVSYEQYF,15,TRBV11-2,TRBD1,many,TRBJ2-7
TGTGCCAGCAGTCCGATGGGGACTAGCGAACAAGAGACCCAGTACTTC,CASSPMGTSEQETQYF,16,TRBV7-9,TRBD2,NA,TRBJ2-5
TGCAGCGCATCGGACAGTTTCCATCAGCCCCAGCATTTT,CSASDSFHQPQHF,13,TRBV29-1,NA,many,TRBJ1-5
TGCGCCAGCAGCCGACGACCAGAGACCAAAGAGACCCATTACTTC,CASSRRPETKETHYF,15,TRBV5-1,NA,NA,TRBJ2-5
TGTGCCAGCAGTCCTACACAACCGGGACTAGCACACGAGCAGTACTTC,CASSPTQPGLAHEQYF,16,TRBV21-1,NA,many,TRBJ2-7
TGTGCCAGCAGTGGGACAGCGTCAAGGGCTTTTGGCTACACCTTC,CASSGTASRAFGYTF,15,TRBV6-2/TRBV6-3,TRBD1,few,TRBJ1-2
TGTGCCATCAGTGTCGGGGCCCACACCGGGGAGCTGTTTTTT,CAISVGAHTGELFF,14,TRBV10-3,NA,NA,TRBJ2-2
TGCAGTGCCCGGGAGCTGTACTTC,CSARELYF,8,TRBV20-1,NA,NA,TRBJ2-7
TGTGCCACCCCGGCAGGGAATGAGCAGTTCTTC,CATPAGNEQFF,11,TRBV24-1,NA,many,TRBJ2-1
TGCAGTGCTGGGACAGGGATTCGTTCACCCCTCCACTTT,CSAGTGIRSPLHF,13,TRBV20-1,TRBD1,many,TRBJ1-6
TGCAGTGCCAGCCGTGTTAGAGCTGGGGCCAACGTCCTGACTTTC,CSASRVRAGANVLTF,15,TRBV20-1,NA,few,TRBJ2-6
TGTGCCACCTCGTTGTCTAGCGGGAGTCGCATAGATACGCAGTATTTT,CATSLSSGSRIDTQYF,16,TRBV7-2,TRBD2,NA,TRBJ2-3
TGCAGCGCAATGGACAGGAGGGGCAATGAGCAGTTCTTC,CSAMDRRGNEQFF,13,TRBV29-1,NA,few,TRBJ2-1
TGTGCTAGCAGCTTAGGCCTTTGGGGAGTCAGCACAGATACGCAGTATTTT,CASSLGLWGVSTDTQYF,17,TRBV7-7,NA,many,TRBJ2-3
TGTGCCAGCAGTTTATACGTCGGACAGGGAGCGCAGTCAGATACGCAGTATTTT,CASSLYVGQGAQSDTQYF,18,TRBV28,TRBD1,NA,TRBJ2-3
TGTGCCACCAGTCCCGGGCAGGGCTCCTACAATGAGCAGTTCTTC,CATSPGQGSYNEQFF,15,TRBV24-1,NA,NA,TRBJ2-1